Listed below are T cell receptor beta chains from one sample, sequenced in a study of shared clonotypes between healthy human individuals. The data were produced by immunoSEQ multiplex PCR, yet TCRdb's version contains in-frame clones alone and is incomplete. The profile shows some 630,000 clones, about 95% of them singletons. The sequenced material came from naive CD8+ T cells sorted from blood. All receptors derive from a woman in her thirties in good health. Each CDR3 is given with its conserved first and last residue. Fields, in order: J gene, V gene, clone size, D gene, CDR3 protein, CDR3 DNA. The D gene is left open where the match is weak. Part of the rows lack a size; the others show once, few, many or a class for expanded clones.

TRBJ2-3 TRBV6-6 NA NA CASSYSISGSTDTQYF TGTGCCAGCAGTTACTCGATTAGCGGAAGCACAGATACGCAGTATTTT
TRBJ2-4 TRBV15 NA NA CATSPELAKNIQYF TGTGCCACCAGCCCCGAATTAGCCAAAAACATTCAGTACTTC
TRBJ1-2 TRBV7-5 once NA CVRSPKEKHSFYGYTF TGTGTCAGAAGCCCAAAGGAGAAACATAGCTTTTATGGCTACACCTTC
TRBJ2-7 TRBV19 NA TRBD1 CASSFDRGSYEQYF TGTGCCAGTAGTTTCGACAGGGGGTCCTACGAGCAGTACTTC
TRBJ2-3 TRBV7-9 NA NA CASSFLPRTDTQYF TGTGCCAGCAGCTTCTTACCCAGGACAGATACGCAGTATTTT
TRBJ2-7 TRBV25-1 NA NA CASRTQESSYEQYF TGTGCCAGCAGGACACAGGAAAGCTCCTACGAGCAGTACTTC
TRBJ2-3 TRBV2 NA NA CASSEPDTQYF TGTGCCAGCAGTGAACCAGATACGCAGTATTTT
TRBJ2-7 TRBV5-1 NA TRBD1 CASSLEGTGDHEQYF TGCGCCAGCAGCTTGGAAGGGACAGGGGACCACGAGCAGTACTTC
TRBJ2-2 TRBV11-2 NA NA CASSLVESPYTGELFF TGTGCCAGCAGCTTAGTGGAGAGCCCGTACACCGGGGAGCTGTTTTTT
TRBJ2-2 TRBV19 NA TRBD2 CASSPPRGPSGTNTGELFF TGTGCCAGTAGTCCCCCGCGAGGGCCTAGCGGGACGAACACCGGGGAGCTGTTTTTT
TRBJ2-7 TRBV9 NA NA CASSVGVGGYEQYF TGTGCCAGCAGCGTAGGTGTGGGGGGATACGAGCAGTACTTC
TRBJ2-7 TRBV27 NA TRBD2 CASSLLAGTYEQYF TGTGCCAGCAGTTTGCTAGCGGGAACCTACGAGCAGTACTTC
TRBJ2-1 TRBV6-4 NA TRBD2 CASSDYRASGRAGNEQFF TGTGCCAGCAGTGACTATCGGGCTAGCGGGAGGGCGGGCAATGAGCAGTTCTTC
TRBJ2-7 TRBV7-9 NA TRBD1 CASSLDGQGIAEQYF TGTGCCAGCAGCTTAGATGGACAGGGGATCGCCGAGCAGTACTTC
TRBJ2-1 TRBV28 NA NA CASSWVNEQFF TGTGCCAGCAGTTGGGTTAATGAGCAGTTCTTC
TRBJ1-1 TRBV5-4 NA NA CASSRQGGYTEAFF TGTGCCAGCAGTCGACAAGGGGGATACACTGAAGCTTTCTTT
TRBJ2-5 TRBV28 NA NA CAIQPTGLRQETQYF TGTGCCATACAGCCAACCGGACTGCGACAAGAGACCCAGTACTTC
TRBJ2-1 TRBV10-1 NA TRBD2 CASSRLADEQFF TGCGCCAGCAGTAGACTAGCCGATGAGCAGTTCTTC
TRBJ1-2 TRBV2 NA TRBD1 CASIGDRGQLDYGYTF TGTGCCAGCATCGGGGACAGGGGCCAGCTAGACTATGGCTACACCTTC
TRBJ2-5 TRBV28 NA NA CASLGETQYF TGTGCCAGCCTCGGGGAGACCCAGTACTTC
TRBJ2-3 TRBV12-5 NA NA CASGFALAYTDTQYF TGTGCTAGTGGTTTTGCCCTAGCGTACACAGATACGCAGTATTTT
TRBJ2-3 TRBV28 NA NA CASSLWGGRQDTQYF TGTGCCAGCAGTTTATGGGGGGGCCGTCAGGATACGCAGTATTTT
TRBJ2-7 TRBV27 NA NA CASSADSGATYEQYF TGTGCCAGCAGTGCTGACTCTGGAGCCACCTACGAGCAGTACTTC
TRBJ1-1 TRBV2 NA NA CANEDFNTEAFF TGTGCCAATGAGGATTTCAACACTGAAGCTTTCTTT
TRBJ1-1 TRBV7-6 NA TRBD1 CASSLDPGGANTEAFF TGTGCCAGCAGCTTAGACCCAGGGGGGGCGAACACTGAAGCTTTCTTT
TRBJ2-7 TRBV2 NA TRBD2 CASIGLAGDYEQYF TGTGCCAGCATAGGACTAGCGGGAGACTACGAGCAGTACTTC
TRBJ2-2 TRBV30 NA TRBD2 CAWSDFETSYSAGELFF TGTGCCTGGAGCGACTTTGAGACTAGCTATTCGGCCGGGGAGCTGTTTTTT
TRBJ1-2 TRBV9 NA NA CASSGYKLKQANYGYTF TGTGCCAGCAGCGGCTATAAATTAAAACAGGCTAACTATGGCTACACCTTC
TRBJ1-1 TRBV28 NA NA CASSPGGENTEAFF TGTGCCAGCAGCCCCGGGGGAGAGAACACTGAAGCTTTCTTT
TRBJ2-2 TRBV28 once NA CASSLANTGELFF TGTGCCAGCAGTTTAGCTAACACCGGGGAGCTGTTTTTT
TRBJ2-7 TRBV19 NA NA CASSAVQGHSSYEQYF TGTGCCAGTAGCGCCGTACAGGGCCACAGCTCCTACGAGCAGTACTTC
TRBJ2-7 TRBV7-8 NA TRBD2 CASSQTTVGRVLYEQYF TGTGCCAGCAGCCAAACTACAGTCGGGAGGGTGCTCTACGAGCAGTACTTC
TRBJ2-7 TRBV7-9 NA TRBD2 CASRGRGSYEQYF TGTGCCAGCAGGGGGAGGGGTTCCTACGAGCAGTACTTC
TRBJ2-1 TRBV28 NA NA CASSDTANNEQFF TGTGCCAGCAGCGACACCGCCAACAATGAGCAGTTCTTC
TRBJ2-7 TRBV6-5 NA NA CASSYSNLYEQYF TGTGCCAGCAGTTACTCGAATCTTTACGAGCAGTACTTC
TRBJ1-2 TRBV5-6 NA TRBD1 CASSYWSITGGTGYTF TGTGCCAGCAGCTATTGGAGTATCACAGGGGGAACTGGCTACACCTTC
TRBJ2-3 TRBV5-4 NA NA CASSPMGGTDTQYF TGTGCCAGCAGCCCCATGGGGGGCACAGATACGCAGTATTTT
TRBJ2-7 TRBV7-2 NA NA CASSLAQAIPYEQYF TGTGCCAGCAGCTTAGCCCAGGCCATACCCTACGAGCAGTACTTC
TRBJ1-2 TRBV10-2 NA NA CASRTTTDGNYGYTF TGCGCCAGCAGGACGACGACAGATGGGAACTATGGCTACACCTTC
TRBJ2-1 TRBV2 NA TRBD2 CASSEGMSGRSYNEQFF TGTGCCAGCAGTGAAGGTATGAGCGGGAGATCCTACAATGAGCAGTTCTTC
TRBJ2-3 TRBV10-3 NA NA CAISESKFGDPTDTQYF TGTGCCATCAGTGAGTCGAAATTCGGGGATCCCACAGATACGCAGTATTTT
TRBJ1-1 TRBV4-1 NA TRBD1 CASSQPKGQGKDTEAFF TGCGCCAGCAGCCAACCCAAGGGACAGGGTAAGGACACTGAAGCTTTCTTT
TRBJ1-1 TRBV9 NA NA CASSPRGRGYTEAFF TGTGCCAGCAGCCCACGGGGACGGGGGTACACTGAAGCTTTCTTT
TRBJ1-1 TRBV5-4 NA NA CASSFPPRTEAFF TGTGCCAGCAGCTTTCCCCCCCGGACTGAAGCTTTCTTT
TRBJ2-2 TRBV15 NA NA CATSRDRSSSTGELFF TGTGCCACCAGCAGAGACCGAAGTTCATCCACCGGGGAGCTGTTTTTT
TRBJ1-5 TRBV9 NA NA CASSVRNQPQHF TGTGCCAGCAGCGTTCGAAATCAGCCCCAGCATTTT
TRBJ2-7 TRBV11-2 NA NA CASSLATIRGVSYEQYF TGTGCCAGCAGCTTAGCCACGATCAGGGGAGTCTCCTACGAGCAGTACTTC
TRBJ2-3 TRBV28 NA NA CASSLVVSKDTQYF TGTGCCAGCAGTTTGGTGGTGAGCAAAGATACGCAGTATTTT
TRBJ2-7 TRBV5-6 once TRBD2 CASSSQGLATYEQYF TGTGCCAGCAGCTCACAGGGACTAGCAACCTACGAGCAGTACTTC
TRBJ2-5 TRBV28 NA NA CASSRTGYQETQYF TGTGCCAGCAGTAGAACGGGGTACCAAGAGACCCAGTACTTC
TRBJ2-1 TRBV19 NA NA CASIDDGTMGEQFF TGTGCCAGTATTGATGATGGAACCATGGGGGAGCAGTTCTTC